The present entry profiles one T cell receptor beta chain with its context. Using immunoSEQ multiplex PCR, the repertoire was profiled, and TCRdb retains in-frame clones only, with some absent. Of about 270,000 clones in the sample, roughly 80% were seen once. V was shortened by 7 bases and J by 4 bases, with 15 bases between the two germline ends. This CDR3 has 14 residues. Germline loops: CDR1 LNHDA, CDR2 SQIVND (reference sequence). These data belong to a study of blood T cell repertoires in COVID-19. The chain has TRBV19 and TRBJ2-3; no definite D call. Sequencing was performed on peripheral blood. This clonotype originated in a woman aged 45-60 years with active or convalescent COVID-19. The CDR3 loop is CASTPGIRSDTQYF. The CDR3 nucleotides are TGTGCCAGTACCCCAGGTATTAGGTCAGATACGCAGTATTTT. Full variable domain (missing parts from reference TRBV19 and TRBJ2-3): DGGITQSPKYLFRKEGQNVTLSCEQNLNHDAMYWYRQDPGQGLRLIYYSQIVNDFQKGDIAEGYSVSREKKESFPLTVTSAQKNPTAFYLCASTPGIRSDTQYFGPGTRLTVL.